This TCR beta chain was profiled in a study of lymphopenia after photon versus proton radiotherapy. CDR1 is SGHRS, CDR2 YFSETQ, per germline. This CDR3 has 15 residues. J lost 6 bases, V lost 0 bases, and 8 bases had no gene match. Here immunoSEQ multiplex PCR was the method, and the copy in TCRdb shows in-frame clones only, minus some. The sample contains 20,000 to 25,000 clones, around nine tenths of which appear only once. This clonotype was obtained from a woman aged 70 to 79 with pancreatic cancer. Some clones in this sample may be carry-over from other donors' samples. The chain couples TRBV5-1 to TRBJ2-7; the match to TRBD2 covers 8 bases. The starting material was peripheral blood, obtained from a patient treated with proton-based radiotherapy. CDR3 bases: TGCGCCAGCAGCTTGGCCGGGGGGGGCCCTGGCGAGCAGTACTTC. Amino acid sequence: CASSLAGGGPGEQYF.